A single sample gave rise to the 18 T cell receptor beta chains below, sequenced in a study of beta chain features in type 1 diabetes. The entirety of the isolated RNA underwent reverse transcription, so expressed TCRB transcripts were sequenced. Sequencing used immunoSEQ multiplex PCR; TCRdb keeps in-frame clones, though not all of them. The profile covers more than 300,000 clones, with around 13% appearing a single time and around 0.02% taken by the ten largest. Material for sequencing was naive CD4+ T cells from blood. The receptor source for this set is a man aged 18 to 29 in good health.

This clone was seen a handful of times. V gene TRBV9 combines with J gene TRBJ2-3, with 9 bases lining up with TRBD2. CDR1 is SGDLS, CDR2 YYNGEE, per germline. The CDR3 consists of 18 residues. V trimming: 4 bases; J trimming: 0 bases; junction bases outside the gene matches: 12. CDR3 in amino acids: CASSPGLALIASTDTQYF. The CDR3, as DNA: TGTGCCAGCAGCCCCGGACTAGCGCTTATTGCTAGCACAGATACGCAGTATTTT.

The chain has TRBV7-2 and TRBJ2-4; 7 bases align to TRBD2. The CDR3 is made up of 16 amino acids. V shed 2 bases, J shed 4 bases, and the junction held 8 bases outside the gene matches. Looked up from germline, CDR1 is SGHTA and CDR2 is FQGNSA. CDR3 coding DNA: TGTGCCAGCAGCTTACGCCGGGGGGAAACAAAAAACATTCAGTACTTC. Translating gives CASSLRRGETKNIQYF.

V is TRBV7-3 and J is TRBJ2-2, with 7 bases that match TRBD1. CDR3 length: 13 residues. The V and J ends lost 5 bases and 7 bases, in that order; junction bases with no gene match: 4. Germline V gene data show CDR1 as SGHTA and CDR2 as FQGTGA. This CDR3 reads CASSDRVVGELFF. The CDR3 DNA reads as TGTGCCAGCAGCGACAGGGTTGTCGGGGAGCTGTTTTTT.

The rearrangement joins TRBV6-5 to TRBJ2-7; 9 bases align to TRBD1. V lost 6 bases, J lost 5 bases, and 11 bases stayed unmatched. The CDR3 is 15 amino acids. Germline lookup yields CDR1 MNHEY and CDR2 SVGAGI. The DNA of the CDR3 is TGTGCCAGCAGACCCCGGGACAGGGTAAGCCACGAGCAGTACTTC. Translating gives CASRPRDRVSHEQYF.

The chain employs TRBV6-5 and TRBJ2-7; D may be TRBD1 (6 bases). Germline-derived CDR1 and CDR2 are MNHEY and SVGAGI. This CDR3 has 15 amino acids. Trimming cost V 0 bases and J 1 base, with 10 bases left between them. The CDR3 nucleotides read TGTGCCAGCAGTTACTCGATAGGGGGTTCCTACGAGCAGTACTTC. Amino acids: CASSYSIGGSYEQYF.

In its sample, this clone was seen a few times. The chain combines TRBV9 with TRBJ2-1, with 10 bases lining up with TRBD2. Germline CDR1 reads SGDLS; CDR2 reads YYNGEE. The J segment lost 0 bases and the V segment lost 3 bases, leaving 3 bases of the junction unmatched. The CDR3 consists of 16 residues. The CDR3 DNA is TGTGCCAGCAGCGCCCTAGCGGGAGCCTCCTACAATGAGCAGTTCTTC. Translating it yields CASSALAGASYNEQFF.

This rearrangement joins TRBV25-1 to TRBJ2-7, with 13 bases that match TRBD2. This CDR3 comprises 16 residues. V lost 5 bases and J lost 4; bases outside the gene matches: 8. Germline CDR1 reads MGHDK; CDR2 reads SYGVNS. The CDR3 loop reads CASSPSLAGGGYEQYF. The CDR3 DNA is TGTGCCAGCAGTCCGTCACTAGCGGGGGGGGGTTACGAGCAGTACTTC.

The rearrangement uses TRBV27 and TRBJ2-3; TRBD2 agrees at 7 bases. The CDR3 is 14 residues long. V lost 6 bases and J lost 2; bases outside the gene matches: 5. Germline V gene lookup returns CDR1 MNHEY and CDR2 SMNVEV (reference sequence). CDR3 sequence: CASRTSGDTDTQYF. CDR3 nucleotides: TGTGCCAGCAGGACAAGCGGGGACACAGATACGCAGTATTTT.

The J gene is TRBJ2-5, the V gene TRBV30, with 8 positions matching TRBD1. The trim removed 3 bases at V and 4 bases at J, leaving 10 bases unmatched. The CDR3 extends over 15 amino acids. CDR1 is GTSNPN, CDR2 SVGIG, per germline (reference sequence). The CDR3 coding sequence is TGTGCCTGGAGCCTCACTATCGGGACAGGAGAGACCCAGTACTTC. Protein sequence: CAWSLTIGTGETQYF. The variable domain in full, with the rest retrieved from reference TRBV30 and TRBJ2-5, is SQTIHQWPATLVQPVGSPLSLECTVEGTSNPNLYWYRQAAGRGLQLLFYSVGIGQISSEVPQNLSASRPQDRQFILSSKKLLLSDSGFYLCAWSLTIGTGETQYFGPGTRLLVL.

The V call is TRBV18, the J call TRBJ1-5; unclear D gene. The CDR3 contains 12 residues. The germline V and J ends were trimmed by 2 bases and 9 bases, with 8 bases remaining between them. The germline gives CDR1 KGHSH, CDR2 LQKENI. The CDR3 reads CASSPGSRPQHF. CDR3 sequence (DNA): TGTGCCAGCTCACCAGGGAGCCGGCCCCAGCATTTT.

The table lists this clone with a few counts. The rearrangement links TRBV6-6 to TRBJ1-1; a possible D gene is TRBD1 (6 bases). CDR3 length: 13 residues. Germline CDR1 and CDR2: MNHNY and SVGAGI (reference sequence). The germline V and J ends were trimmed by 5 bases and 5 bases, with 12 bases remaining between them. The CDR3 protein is CASSQGRWTEAFF. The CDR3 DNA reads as TGTGCCAGCAGTCAGGGGAGATGGACTGAAGCTTTCTTT.

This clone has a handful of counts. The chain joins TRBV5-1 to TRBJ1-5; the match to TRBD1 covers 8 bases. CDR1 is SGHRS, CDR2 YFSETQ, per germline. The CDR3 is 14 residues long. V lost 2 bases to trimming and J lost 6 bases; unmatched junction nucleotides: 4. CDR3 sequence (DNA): TGCGCCAGCAGCTTATCAGGGGGCAGTCAGCCCCAGCATTTT. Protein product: CASSLSGGSQPQHF.

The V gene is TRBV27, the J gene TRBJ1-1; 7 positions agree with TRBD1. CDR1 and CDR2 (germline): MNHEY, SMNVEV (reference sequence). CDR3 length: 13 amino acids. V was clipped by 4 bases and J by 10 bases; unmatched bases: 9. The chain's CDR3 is CASSWTGEPGAFF. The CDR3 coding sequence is TGTGCCAGCAGTTGGACAGGCGAACCCGGAGCTTTCTTT.

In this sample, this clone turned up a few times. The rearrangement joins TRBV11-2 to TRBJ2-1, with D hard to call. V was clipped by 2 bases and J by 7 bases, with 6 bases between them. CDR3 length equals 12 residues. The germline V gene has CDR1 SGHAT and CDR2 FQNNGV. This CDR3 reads CASSLLGNEQFF. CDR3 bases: TGTGCCAGCAGCTTACTCGGGAATGAGCAGTTCTTC.

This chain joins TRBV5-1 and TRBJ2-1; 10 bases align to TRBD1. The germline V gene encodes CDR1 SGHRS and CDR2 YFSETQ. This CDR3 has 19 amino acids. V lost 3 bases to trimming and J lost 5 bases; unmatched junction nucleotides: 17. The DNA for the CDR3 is TGCGCCAGCAGCTCCCGGGACAGGGGCCCGACTAGGCCGCACAATGAGCAGTTCTTC. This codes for CASSSRDRGPTRPHNEQFF.

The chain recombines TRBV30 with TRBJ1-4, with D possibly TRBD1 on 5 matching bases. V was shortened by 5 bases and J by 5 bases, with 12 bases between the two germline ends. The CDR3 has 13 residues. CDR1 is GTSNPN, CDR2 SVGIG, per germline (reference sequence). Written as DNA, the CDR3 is TGTGCCTGGCAAGACAGTATGAATGAAAAACTGTTTTTT. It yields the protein CAWQDSMNEKLFF.

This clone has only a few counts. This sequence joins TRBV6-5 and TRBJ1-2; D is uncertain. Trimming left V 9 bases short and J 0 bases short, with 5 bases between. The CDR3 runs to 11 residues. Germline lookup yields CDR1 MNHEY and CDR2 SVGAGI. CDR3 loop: CASKSNYGYTF. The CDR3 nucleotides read TGTGCCAGTAAATCTAACTATGGCTACACCTTC.

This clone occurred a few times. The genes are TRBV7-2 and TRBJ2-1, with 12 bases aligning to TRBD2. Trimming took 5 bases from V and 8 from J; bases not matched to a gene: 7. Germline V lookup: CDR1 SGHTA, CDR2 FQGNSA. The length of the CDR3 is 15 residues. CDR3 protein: CASSALAGGMDEQFF. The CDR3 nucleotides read TGTGCCAGCAGCGCACTAGCGGGGGGCATGGATGAGCAGTTCTTC.